This TCR beta chain was sequenced for a study of early T cells in non-severe SARS-CoV-2 infection. Germline V gene sequence: CDR1 DFQATT, CDR2 SNEGSKA (reference sequence). The CDR3 is 15 residues long. V shed 1 base, J shed 7 bases, and the junction held 12 bases outside the gene matches. Each CDR3 protein gets one entry after TCRdb re-called the 5' RACE reads with MiXCR. The sample comprises 80,000 to 95,000 distinct CDR3 sequences, 11% to 15% of which are singletons, and approximately 11% rests with the top ten. This clonotype originated in an adult who was a healthcare worker with PCR-confirmed SARS-CoV-2 infection or an uninfected control (not recorded which). The chain uses TRBV20-1 and TRBJ2-7; 8 nucleotides agree with TRBD1. Material for sequencing was whole blood. The CDR3 bases are TGCAGTGCTAGAGTTATGGCGGGACAGGTGGGAGAGCAGTACTTC. This codes for CSARVMAGQVGEQYF.